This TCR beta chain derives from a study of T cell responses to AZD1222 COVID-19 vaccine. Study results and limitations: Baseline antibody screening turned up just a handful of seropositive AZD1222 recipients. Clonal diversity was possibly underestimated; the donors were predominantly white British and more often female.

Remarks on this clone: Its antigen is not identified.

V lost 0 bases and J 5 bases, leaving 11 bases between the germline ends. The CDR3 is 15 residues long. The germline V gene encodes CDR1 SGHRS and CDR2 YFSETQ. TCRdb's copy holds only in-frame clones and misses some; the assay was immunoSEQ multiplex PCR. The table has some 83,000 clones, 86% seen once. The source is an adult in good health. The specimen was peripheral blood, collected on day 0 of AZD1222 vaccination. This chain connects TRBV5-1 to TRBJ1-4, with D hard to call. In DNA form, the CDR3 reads TGCGCCAGCAGCTTGGCCGCAGGTACGAATGAAAAACTGTTTTTT. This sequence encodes CASSLAAGTNEKLFF. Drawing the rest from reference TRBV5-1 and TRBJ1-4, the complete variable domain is KAGVTQTPRYLIKTRGQQVTLSCSPISGHRSVSWYQQTPGQGLQFLFEYFSETQRNKGNFPGRFSGRQFSNSRSEMNVSTLELGDSALYLCASSLAAGTNEKLFFGSGTQLSVL.